What follows are 25 T cell receptor beta chains derived from one specimen sequenced in a study of response to subunit inactivated influenza vaccine (dated by TCRdb to 2017 to 2018). Library preparation employed RT-PCR. The sequencing machine was an Illumina HiSeq 2500. Starting from the raw public reads, TCRdb applied fastp trimming at Q25, assembled clones with MiXCR and retained in-frame beta chains. Rows are unified per CDR3 protein, each entry keeping the most common DNA and genes. The sample table shows some 600,000 distinct CDR3 sequences, and 12% to 15% are seen once. The top ten clones comprise about 7.4% of the sample. The material was PBMCs from blood, obtained around 15 days before vaccination. The origin of the receptors is a man in his fifties who received an inactivated influenza vaccine. Donor details come from another sample of the same person, matched by shared clones.

The chain is built from TRBV7-3 and TRBJ2-1; 11 nucleotides agree with TRBD2. CDR1 and CDR2 from the germline V gene are SGHTA and FQGTGA. The length of the CDR3 is 16 residues. J lost 6 bases, V lost 1 base, and 5 bases had no gene match. The CDR3 coding sequence is TGTGCCAGCAGCTTAATGGGGACTAGCGGCCTCAATGAGCAGTTCTTC. It encodes CASSLMGTSGLNEQFF.

There are a few counts of this clonotype. The gene calls are TRBV7-2 and TRBJ2-3; 9 bases fit TRBD2. The CDR3 contains 15 residues. Germline CDR1 and CDR2: SGHTA and FQGNSA. V shed 4 bases, J shed 6 bases, and the junction held 8 bases outside the gene matches. The CDR3 coding sequence is TGTGCCAGCAGCTCCCGACTAGCGGCGGAGGATACGCAGTATTTT. Its translation is CASSSRLAAEDTQYF.

This clonotype was counted a few times. The chain employs TRBV7-9 and TRBJ2-5; D may match TRBD1 or TRBD2 (5 bases each). The germline V gene has CDR1 SEHNR and CDR2 FQNEAQ (reference sequence). There are 14 residues in the CDR3. Trimming removed 4 bases from V and 1 base from J, with 10 bases in between. This chain's CDR3 is CASSWGTPQETQYF. In nucleotides, the CDR3 is TGTGCCAGCAGCTGGGGGACGCCCCAAGAGACCCAGTACTTC. The full variable domain, in which reference TRBV7-9 and TRBJ2-5 provide the parts outside the CDR3, is DTGVSQNPRHKITKRGQNVTFRCDPISEHNRLYWYRQTLGQGPEFLTYFQNEAQLEKSRLLSDRFSAERPKGSFSTLEIQRTEQGDSAMYLCASSWGTPQETQYFGPGTRLLVL.

The sample holds many counts of this clonotype. The V gene is TRBV6-2 or TRBV6-3, the J gene TRBJ2-5; D is possibly TRBD2 (6 bases). This CDR3 has 14 amino acids. The germline V and J ends were trimmed by 2 bases and 1 base, with 8 bases remaining between them. Germline-derived CDR1 and CDR2 are MNHEY and SVGEGT. Here the CDR3 reads CASSYGGLQETQYF. As DNA, the CDR3 is TGTGCCAGCAGTTACGGGGGACTCCAAGAGACCCAGTACTTC.

The chain recombines TRBV7-9 with TRBJ2-7, with 9 bases fitting TRBD2. The CDR3 extends over 15 amino acids. Germline assignment: CDR1 SEHNR and CDR2 FQNEAQ (reference sequence). V dropped 5 bases and J dropped 5; count of bases not matched to a gene: 10. The CDR3 DNA reads TGTGCCAGCAGCACCTATCCTAGCGGGATAAACGAGCAGTACTTC. Residues: CASSTYPSGINEQYF. Full variable domain (rest looked up from reference TRBV7-9 and TRBJ2-7): DTGVSQNPRHKITKRGQNVTFRCDPISEHNRLYWYRQTLGQGPEFLTYFQNEAQLEKSRLLSDRFSAERPKGSFSTLEIQRTEQGDSAMYLCASSTYPSGINEQYFGPGTRLTVT.

The chain has TRBV20-1 and TRBJ1-2; TRBD1 matches 8 bases. The V gene's germline CDR1 is DFQATT and CDR2 SNEGSKA (reference sequence). This CDR3 spans 15 amino acids. Trimming at V came to 0 bases and at J to 3 bases, leaving 6 bases not matched to a gene. The CDR3 bases are TGCAGTGCTAGAGACCACAGGGGGAGAGACTATGGCTACACCTTC. This sequence encodes CSARDHRGRDYGYTF.

CDR3 protein: CASSLVRETTGELFF. The DNA for the CDR3 is TGCGCCAGCAGCTTGGTTCGGGAGACCACCGGGGAGCTGTTTTTT. This chain connects TRBV5-1 to TRBJ2-2; perhaps TRBD2 as D (6 bases). With 0 bases removed from V and 4 bases from J, the gap between germline ends came to 10 bases. Looked up from germline, CDR1 is SGHRS and CDR2 is YFSETQ. This CDR3 region has 15 residues.

The chain combines TRBV4-2 with TRBJ1-4; D might be TRBD1 (6 bases). From germline, CDR1 is LGHNA and CDR2 YNFKEQ. This CDR3 comprises 16 residues. V was cut by 1 base and J by 7 bases, with 16 bases left in between. CDR3: CASSQVSTGRGEKLFF. CDR3 DNA: TGTGCCAGCAGCCAAGTCTCGACAGGCCGTGGTGAAAAACTGTTTTTT.

A few counts support this clonotype. In DNA, the CDR3 is TGTGCCAGCAGCGTAGGGGCAGGGCGCACTGAAGCTTTCTTT. It encodes CASSVGAGRTEAFF. The chain carries TRBV9 and TRBJ1-1; perhaps TRBD1 as D (5 bases). The germline V and J ends were trimmed by 0 bases and 4 bases, with 10 bases remaining between them. Per the germline V gene, CDR1 is SGDLS and CDR2 is YYNGEE. CDR3 length: 14 residues.

This chain uses TRBV11-1 with TRBJ2-3; TRBD2 aligns across 8 bases. CDR1 is SGHAT, CDR2 FQDESV, per germline (reference sequence). V trimming: 1 base; J trimming: 4 bases; junction bases outside the gene matches: 13. This CDR3 region has 18 residues. The CDR3 nucleotides read TGTGCCAGCAGCTTAGGTCCGGCTAGCGGGTTAGGGGCAGATACGCAGTATTTT. Translated: CASSLGPASGLGADTQYF.

The sample holds many counts of this clonotype. The chain links TRBV24-1 to TRBJ2-1; D gene unclear. Trimming shortened V by 5 bases and J by 7 bases, and 8 bases separated the two germline ends. The CDR3 spans 12 residues. Germline V gene data show CDR1 as KGHDR and CDR2 as SFDVKD. This chain's CDR3 is CATSASWNEQFF. Here the CDR3 DNA reads TGTGCCACCAGTGCCAGTTGGAATGAGCAGTTCTTC.

There are a few counts of this clonotype. This chain uses TRBV7-2 with TRBJ1-5; the D gene is possibly TRBD1 (5 bases). V was pared by 2 bases and J by 3 bases, with 11 bases between. Germline lookup yields CDR1 SGHTA and CDR2 FQGNSA. This CDR3 is built from 15 residues. CDR3 nucleotides: TGTGCCAGCAGCTTAACAGCAGGGCACAATCAGCCCCAGCATTTT. This codes for CASSLTAGHNQPQHF.

This clonotype was detected a few times. The chain recombines TRBV10-3 with TRBJ2-2; D remains unclear. V lost 4 bases, J lost 0 bases, and 9 bases lay in between. Germline loops: CDR1 ENHRY, CDR2 SYGVKD. The CDR3 runs 15 residues. The CDR3 loop is CAISAEIPNTGELFF. DNA for the CDR3: TGTGCCATCAGTGCGGAGATCCCGAACACCGGGGAGCTGTTTTTT.

This chain links TRBV11-1 with TRBJ2-1; D ambiguous. Looked up from germline, CDR1 is SGHAT and CDR2 is FQDESV (reference sequence). This CDR3 has 16 residues. V dropped 5 bases and J dropped 6 bases, with 20 bases sitting between them. In nucleotides, the CDR3 is TGTGCCAGCAGCCTATCTAGGACGGCGTCGAGCAATGAGCAGTTCTTC. Protein: CASSLSRTASSNEQFF. The variable domain in full, completed from reference TRBV11-1 and TRBJ2-1, reads EAEVAQSPRYKITEKSQAVAFWCDPISGHATLYWYRQILGQGPELLVQFQDESVVDDSQLPKDRFSAERLKGVDSTLKIQPAELGDSAMYLCASSLSRTASSNEQFFGPGTRLTVL.

This clonotype was detected many times. This sequence joins TRBV20-1 and TRBJ1-4; TRBD1 aligns across 7 bases. Germline lookup yields CDR1 DFQATT and CDR2 SNEGSKA (reference sequence). This CDR3 is built from 13 residues. The trim removed 6 bases at V and 7 bases at J, leaving 8 bases unmatched. CDR3 amino acids: CSAIGDRVEKLFF. CDR3 coding DNA: TGCAGTGCAATAGGCGACAGGGTTGAAAAACTGTTTTTT.

The chain's CDR3 is CASSYRQGRGNTIYF. The CDR3, as DNA: TGTGCCAGCAGCTACCGACAGGGACGAGGAAACACCATATATTTT. This rearrangement joins TRBV7-8 to TRBJ1-3, with 7 bases aligning to TRBD1. The germline CDR1 and CDR2 sequences are SGHVS and FQNEAQ. The CDR3 is 15 residues long. The V segment lost 4 bases and the J segment 4 bases; nucleotides outside the gene matches: 7.

As regards this clonotype: Because it lacks the conserved phenylalanine or tryptophan at the end, this CDR3 is likely a read error. The V gene is TRBV5-1, the J gene TRBJ1-4; D is uncertain. This CDR3 is built from 14 residues. V shed 0 bases and J shed 5 bases, with 8 bases lying between them. Germline-derived CDR1 and CDR2 are SGHRS and YFSETQ. The CDR3 DNA reads TGCGCCAGCAGCTTGGAAGGGCGGAATGAAAAACTGTTTATT. The encoded protein is CASSLEGRNEKLFI.

This CDR3 reads CASSQDPRTDTQYF. Written as DNA, the CDR3 is TGCGCCAGCAGCCAAGATCCCCGCACAGATACGCAGTATTTT. The genes are TRBV4-1 and TRBJ2-3; D unclear. The V and J ends lost 0 bases and 1 base respectively, with 5 bases between them. CDR1 is MGHRA and CDR2 is YSYEKL in the germline V gene. The CDR3 consists of 14 residues.

This clonotype was recorded a few times. The chain recombines TRBV20-1 with TRBJ1-1, with D tentatively TRBD1 (5 bases). The V and J ends lost 2 bases and 3 bases respectively, with 10 bases between them. This CDR3 has 13 residues. The germline gives CDR1 DFQATT, CDR2 SNEGSKA (reference sequence). The CDR3 region has the DNA TGCAGTGCTAGAAGGTCCAGGGACACTGAAGCTTTCTTT. Its protein is CSARRSRDTEAFF.

This sequence joins TRBV5-1 and TRBJ2-1, with 8 bases aligning to TRBD2. This CDR3 has 14 residues. The germline V gene has CDR1 SGHRS and CDR2 YFSETQ. The J segment lost 6 bases and the V segment lost 0 bases, leaving 2 bases of the junction unmatched. CDR3 loop: CASSLALAVNEQFF. The CDR3, as DNA: TGCGCCAGCAGCTTGGCACTAGCGGTCAATGAGCAGTTCTTC.

V gene TRBV7-9 combines with J gene TRBJ1-1; D perhaps matches TRBD1 (5 bases). The V and J ends lost 5 bases and 1 base respectively, with 20 bases between them. Germline V gives CDR1 SEHNR, CDR2 FQNEAQ (reference sequence). The CDR3 loop spans 17 amino acids. CDR3 sequence (DNA): TGTGCCAGCAGCCCCCCCCAGTCGGGACTCCCGAACACTGAAGCTTTCTTT. As protein: CASSPPQSGLPNTEAFF.

The J gene is TRBJ2-5, the V gene TRBV15; TRBD1 aligns across 8 bases. The V gene's germline CDR1 is LNHNV and CDR2 YYDKDF (reference sequence). Trimming took 4 bases from V and 1 from J; bases not matched to a gene: 8. The CDR3 runs 16 residues. The CDR3 bases are TGTGCCACCAGCACCCGACAGGGGCCCTTCCAAGAGACCCAGTACTTC. Protein sequence: CATSTRQGPFQETQYF.

The chain joins TRBV28 to TRBJ2-4; TRBD2 is a possible D gene (6 bases). CDR3 length equals 12 residues. Germline CDR1 MDHEN, CDR2 SYDVKM. Trimming cost V 5 bases and J 13 bases, with 15 bases left between them. CDR3 DNA sequence: TGTGCCAGCAGTCCCCTCCGGGAGCCCCAGTACTTC. Translation gives CASSPLREPQYF.

This clonotype was picked up many times. The chain recombines TRBV7-2 with TRBJ1-1, with TRBD1 matching 7 bases. The CDR3 length is 13 residues. With V trimmed by 5 bases and J by 3 bases, 3 bases remained unmatched. The germline V gene has CDR1 SGHTA and CDR2 FQGNSA. CDR3 coding DNA: TGTGCCAGCAGCCAGGGACAGCACACTGAAGCTTTCTTT. This gives the protein CASSQGQHTEAFF.

The gene calls are TRBV28 and TRBJ2-1; TRBD1 or TRBD2 may be the D gene (7 bases each). CDR1 and CDR2 (germline): MDHEN, SYDVKM. The CDR3 runs 16 residues. V was pared by 4 bases and J by 2 bases, with 15 bases between. The CDR3 sequence: CASSSSQGGPYNEQFF. CDR3 nucleotides: TGTGCCAGCAGTTCCTCCCAGGGGGGGCCCTACAATGAGCAGTTCTTC.